The 25 T cell receptor beta chains listed next were all sequenced from one sample in a study of cytomegalovirus exposure and HLA in healthy donors. In the PCR, 60 Vbeta and 13 Jbeta primers were used. Sequenced by immunoSEQ multiplex PCR; TCRdb stores in-frame clones only, minus some. The sample records some 110,000 clones, 74% being singletons. Material: PBMCs. The receptors come from a woman between 45 and 65 years old in good health and CMV-seropositive.

This clone was seen once. The chain carries TRBV5-1 and TRBJ2-5; no definite D call. The J call may be faulty, since TRBJ2-7 better matches the DNA end. This CDR3 comprises 13 residues. CDR1 is SGHRS and CDR2 is YFSETQ in the germline V gene. CDR3: CASSLDSYYEQYF. The CDR3 region has the DNA TGCGCCAGCAGCTTGGACTCATACTACGAGCAGTACTTC.

To note about this clone: The junction shows a germline mismatch at one end, possibly a read error. In the same sample, other DNA sequences code for this CDR3. The genes are TRBV30 and TRBJ2-2, with D hard to call. The V gene's germline CDR1 is GTSNPN and CDR2 SVGIG (reference sequence). The CDR3 sequence is 12 residues long. CDR3 protein: CAWGTNTGELFF. CDR3 DNA: TGTGCCTGGGGTACTAACACAGGGGAGCTGTTTTTT.

The chain couples TRBV13 to TRBJ1-2; 7 bases align to TRBD1. This CDR3 is built from 13 residues. With 10 bases clipped from V and 1 base from J, the junction kept 6 bases outside the gene matches. Germline loops: CDR1 PRHDT, CDR2 FYEKMQ (reference sequence). The CDR3 here is CATTAGGNYGYTF. CDR3 nucleotide sequence: TGTGCCACCACAGCAGGGGGTAACTATGGCTACACCTTC. The entire variable domain, with the rest obtained from reference TRBV13 and TRBJ1-2, is as follows: AAGVIQSPRHLIKEKRETATLKCYPIPRHDTVYWYQQGPGQDPQFLISFYEKMQSDKGSIPDRFSAQQFSDYHSELNMSSLELGDSALYFCATTAGGNYGYTFGSGTRLTVV.

This clone was seen a handful of times. The V gene is TRBV19, the J gene TRBJ2-2; the match to TRBD2 covers 14 bases. The CDR3 runs 16 residues. V lost 5 bases to trimming and J lost 8 bases; unmatched junction nucleotides: 7. The germline V gene has CDR1 LNHDA and CDR2 SQIVND (reference sequence). The CDR3 DNA is TGTGCCAGTAGTTCGCGGGGGACTAGCGGGAGAGGGGAGCTGTTTTTT. Its protein is CASSSRGTSGRGELFF.

The chain carries TRBV9 and TRBJ2-1; the D gene is possibly TRBD1 (5 bases). Germline V gives CDR1 SGDLS, CDR2 YYNGEE. The V and J ends lost 4 bases and 4 bases respectively, with 15 bases between them. The CDR3 loop spans 15 amino acids. CDR3 residues: CASSPRTNQYNEQFF. The CDR3 DNA follows: TGTGCCAGCAGCCCTCGGACAAACCAGTACAATGAGCAGTTCTTC.

V gene TRBV19 combines with J gene TRBJ2-1; 13 bases fit TRBD2. Trimming took 4 bases from V and 12 from J; bases not matched to a gene: 9. The CDR3 is 15 residues long. Germline V lookup: CDR1 LNHDA, CDR2 SQIVND (reference sequence). The CDR3 DNA sequence: TGTGCCAGTAGTACGACTAGCGGGGGGTTACGGGGGCAGTTCTTC. It specifies CASSTTSGGLRGQFF.

CDR3 nucleotide sequence: TGTGCCAGCAGCTCTCCCGAGAGGCGGGCCCAAGATACGCAGTATTTT. Its translation is CASSSPERRAQDTQYF. The chain employs TRBV5-5 and TRBJ2-3; perhaps TRBD2 as D (5 bases). V shed 3 bases and J shed 5 bases, with 19 bases lying between them. Per germline, CDR1 SGHKS and CDR2 YYEKEE (reference sequence). This CDR3 comprises 16 residues.

The chain combines TRBV10-3 with TRBJ1-4; 9 bases map to TRBD1. Germline assignment: CDR1 ENHRY and CDR2 SYGVKD. V shed 10 bases, J shed 7 bases, and the junction held 10 bases outside the gene matches. The CDR3 covers 14 residues. CDR3 sequence: CATQPGTGSEKLFF. In DNA form, the CDR3 reads TGTGCCACGCAACCCGGGACAGGGTCTGAAAAACTGTTTTTT.

As to this clone: This CDR3 is also generated by other DNA sequences in the sample. The chain joins TRBV7-6 to TRBJ2-3; 11 bases line up with TRBD2. V lost 9 bases to trimming and J lost 1 base; unmatched junction nucleotides: 3. This CDR3 region has 14 residues. From germline, CDR1 is SGHVS and CDR2 FNYEAQ. CDR3 protein: CASLAGGRTDTQYF. In DNA form, the CDR3 reads TGTGCCAGTCTAGCGGGAGGACGCACAGATACGCAGTATTTT.

This sequence joins TRBV28 and TRBJ1-1; 7 bases align to TRBD1. The CDR3 runs 13 residues. V was clipped by 4 bases and J by 9 bases; unmatched bases: 8. Germline V gene sequence: CDR1 MDHEN, CDR2 SYDVKM. The CDR3 loop is CASSSTGISQAFF. As DNA, the CDR3 is TGTGCCAGCAGTTCGACAGGGATATCCCAAGCTTTCTTT.

The chain is built from TRBV6-1 and TRBJ1-1; a possible D gene is TRBD1 (6 bases). Germline lookup yields CDR1 MNHNS and CDR2 SASEGT. The CDR3 contains 14 residues. Trimming removed 4 bases from V and 6 bases from J, with 15 bases in between. CDR3: CASSARTVQPEAFF. The CDR3 coding sequence is TGTGCCAGCAGTGCGCGGACAGTTCAGCCTGAAGCTTTCTTT.

This clone came up once. The chain combines TRBV7-9 with TRBJ1-2, with 10 bases identical to TRBD1. This CDR3 has 15 residues. Germline V gives CDR1 SEHNR, CDR2 FQNEAQ (reference sequence). Trimming at V came to 0 bases and at J to 4 bases, leaving 2 bases not matched to a gene. Here the CDR3 DNA reads TGTGCCAGCAGCTTAGCGGGACAGGGGTCCTATGGCTACACCTTC. This gives the protein CASSLAGQGSYGYTF.

The chain uses TRBV27 and TRBJ2-1; perhaps TRBD2 as D (6 bases). Deletions cut 4 bases from V and 2 bases from J, with 12 bases between. There are 15 residues in the CDR3. From germline, CDR1 is MNHEY and CDR2 SMNVEV (reference sequence). The CDR3 DNA is TGTGCCAGCAGTTCAGCGGGCCATACCTACAATGAGCAGTTCTTC. Protein product: CASSSAGHTYNEQFF.

This clone was seen only a few times. The rearrangement joins TRBV5-5 to TRBJ2-7, with no clear D. Trimming left V 3 bases short and J 0 bases short, with 10 bases between. The CDR3 has 14 residues. The germline CDR1 and CDR2 sequences are SGHKS and YYEKEE (reference sequence). The CDR3 region has the DNA TGTGCCAGCAGCTCCAGACTGACCTCCTACGAGCAGTACTTC. It is translated as CASSSRLTSYEQYF. The full variable domain, its missing parts supplied by reference TRBV5-5 and TRBJ2-7, is DAGVTQSPTHLIKTRGQQVTLRCSPISGHKSVSWYQQVLGQGPQFIFQYYEKEERGRGNFPDRFSARQFPNYSSELNVNALLLGDSALYLCASSSRLTSYEQYFGPGTRLTVT.

The V call is TRBV5-1, the J call TRBJ2-7; 7 positions agree with TRBD2. Germline CDR1 SGHRS, CDR2 YFSETQ. V lost 6 bases and J lost 4; bases outside the gene matches: 13. CDR3 length equals 15 residues. CDR3: CASTPGGGESYEQYF. CDR3 sequence (DNA): TGCGCCAGCACCCCCGGGGGAGGGGAGAGTTACGAGCAGTACTTC.

This clone has a handful of counts. V is TRBV13 and J is TRBJ2-7; 11 bases agree with TRBD1. The germline V gene encodes CDR1 PRHDT and CDR2 FYEKMQ (reference sequence). V was clipped by 4 bases and J by 6 bases; unmatched bases: 14. This CDR3 spans 17 amino acids. The CDR3 sequence is CASSSGPPGTGGSEQYF. CDR3 bases: TGTGCCAGCAGCTCAGGGCCCCCCGGGACAGGGGGAAGCGAGCAGTACTTC.

The genes are TRBV18 and TRBJ2-3; the match to TRBD1 covers 7 bases. CDR3 length equals 13 residues. With V trimmed by 6 bases and J by 4 bases, 4 bases remained unmatched. CDR1 KGHSH and CDR2 LQKENI come from the germline V gene. The chain's CDR3 is CASSGDRADTQYF. Written as DNA, the CDR3 is TGTGCCAGCTCGGGAGACAGGGCAGATACGCAGTATTTT.

The gene calls are TRBV25-1 and TRBJ1-5; D call uncertain. The CDR3 contains 14 residues. V lost 6 bases and J 6 bases, leaving 15 bases between the germline ends. Germline V gene sequence: CDR1 MGHDK, CDR2 SYGVNS. The chain's CDR3 is CASSQAGFGQPQHF. In DNA form, the CDR3 reads TGTGCCAGCAGCCAGGCGGGGTTTGGTCAGCCCCAGCATTTT.

DNA for the CDR3: TGTGCCAGCAGTTACAGGGGGTACGACTATGGCTACACCTTC. Protein sequence: CASSYRGYDYGYTF. The V gene is TRBV6-5, the J gene TRBJ1-2, with D perhaps TRBD1 (6 bases). The V end was cut by 2 bases, the J end by 3 bases, with 10 bases between. The CDR3 consists of 14 residues. CDR1 MNHEY and CDR2 SVGAGI come from the germline V gene.

This chain links TRBV27 with TRBJ1-4; the D is unclear. The CDR3 consists of 15 residues. V was clipped by 4 bases and J by 1 base, with 10 bases between them. Looked up from germline, CDR1 is MNHEY and CDR2 is SMNVEV (reference sequence). CDR3 region: CASSSRRGTNEKLFF. The CDR3 DNA reads TGTGCCAGCAGTTCCCGACGGGGAACTAATGAAAAACTGTTTTTT.

The CDR3 here is CAWSVLSGGAGETQYF. The CDR3 DNA reads TGTGCCTGGAGTGTACTGAGCGGGGGGGCCGGAGAGACCCAGTACTTC. The rearrangement joins TRBV30 to TRBJ2-5; 10 positions match TRBD2. Germline V CDR1 and CDR2: GTSNPN, SVGIG (reference sequence). With V trimmed by 0 bases and J by 4 bases, 8 bases remained unmatched. The CDR3 covers 16 residues.

The J gene is TRBJ2-7, the V gene TRBV18, with 8 positions matching TRBD1. V shed 3 bases, J shed 2 bases, and the junction held 3 bases outside the gene matches. There are 14 residues in the CDR3. Germline loops: CDR1 KGHSH, CDR2 LQKENI. The CDR3 loop reads CASSPGDRTYEQYF. CDR3 DNA sequence: TGTGCCAGCTCACCGGGGGACAGGACCTACGAGCAGTACTTC.

The chain carries TRBV29-1 and TRBJ1-2, with 9 bases lining up with TRBD1. With V trimmed by 4 bases and J by 5 bases, 2 bases remained unmatched. Germline-derived CDR1 and CDR2 are SQVTM and ANQGSEA. CDR3 size: 12 residues. The CDR3: CSVGTGDYGYTF. CDR3 DNA: TGCAGCGTTGGGACAGGGGATTATGGCTACACCTTC.

The chain combines TRBV10-3 with TRBJ1-1; TRBD1 matches at 9 bases. Germline values: CDR1 ENHRY, CDR2 SYGVKD. Losses at the gene ends were 6 bases for V and 4 bases for J; bases not matched to a gene: 9. This CDR3 is 15 amino acids long. CDR3 nucleotide sequence: TGTGCCATCAGCCCAGGGACAGGGTGGACCACTGAAGCTTTCTTT. Encoded protein: CAISPGTGWTTEAFF.

This clone was seen once. This chain uses TRBV6-5 with TRBJ2-3; 12 bases are shared with TRBD2. Germline V lookup: CDR1 MNHEY, CDR2 SVGAGI. This CDR3 is 15 amino acids long. Losses at the gene ends were 5 bases for V and 2 bases for J; bases not matched to a gene: 2. For the CDR3, the DNA is TGTGCCAGCAGTGGACTAGCGGGGCCCACAGATACGCAGTATTTT. This codes for CASSGLAGPTDTQYF.